The following is a T cell receptor beta chain sequence with its context. Its antigen is not identified. These data belong to a study of tumor and adjacent non-tumor tissue in lung cancer. Turning to the study itself: Histology: about twelve adenocarcinoma, 2 squamous cell carcinoma, 1 small cell lung cancer.

RNA was extracted from bulk tissue without any cell sorting. Chemotherapy-naive patients with new lung cancer underwent thoracic surgery in China, August–November 2014. The study's findings and limits: Compared with tumor, normal lung showed significantly lower TCR diversity. In normal lung, the top 100 clones were significantly more dominant than in tumor.

TCRbeta libraries were built with three rounds of nested PCR, modified from ARM-PCR. TCRdb reprocessed the multiplex PCR reads via MiXCR and lists one record per CDR3 protein. The table records tens of thousands of distinct CDR3 sequences, roughly 72% of them present only once. The germline V gene encodes CDR1 MNHNY and CDR2 SVGAGI (reference sequence). The CDR3 is 14 amino acids. Trimming stripped 4 bases from V and 0 bases from J, with 10 bases between. The clonotype was recovered from a woman aged 35 to 49 with non-small cell lung cancer. Sequencing was carried out using lung tumor tissue. The rearrangement uses TRBV6-6 and TRBJ2-7; no clear D gene. CDR3 DNA sequence: TGTGCCAGCAGTTTGATATGGGGCTCCTACGAGCAGTACTTC. It codes for CASSLIWGSYEQYF.